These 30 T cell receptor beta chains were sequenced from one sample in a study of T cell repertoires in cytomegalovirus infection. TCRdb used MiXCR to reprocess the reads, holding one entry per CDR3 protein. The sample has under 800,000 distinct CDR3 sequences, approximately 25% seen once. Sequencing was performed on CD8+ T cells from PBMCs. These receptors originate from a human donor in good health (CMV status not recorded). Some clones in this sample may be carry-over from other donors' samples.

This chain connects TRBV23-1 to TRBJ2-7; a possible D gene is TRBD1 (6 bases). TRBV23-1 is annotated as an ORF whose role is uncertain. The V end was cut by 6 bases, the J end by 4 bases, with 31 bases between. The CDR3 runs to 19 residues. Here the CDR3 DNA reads TGCGCCAGCAGGTCAATCCCCCGATACAGGGTGCGTCGAGTTTACGAGCAGTACGTC. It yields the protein CASRSIPRYRVRRVYEQYV.

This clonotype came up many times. The CDR3 is CASSLLGGTAQETQYF. The CDR3 DNA sequence: TGTGCCAGCAGCTTATTAGGAGGGACGGCCCAAGAGACCCAGTACTTC. This rearrangement joins TRBV7-9 to TRBJ2-5; possible D gene TRBD2, 6 bases. V lost 2 bases, J lost 1 base, and 14 bases lay in between. CDR1 SEHNR and CDR2 FQNEAQ come from the germline V gene (reference sequence). This CDR3 has 16 residues.

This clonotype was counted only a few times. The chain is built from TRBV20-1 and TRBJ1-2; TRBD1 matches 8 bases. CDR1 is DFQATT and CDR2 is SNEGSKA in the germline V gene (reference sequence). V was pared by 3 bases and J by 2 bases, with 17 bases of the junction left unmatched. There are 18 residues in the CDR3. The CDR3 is CSASYPRPGQALNYGYTF. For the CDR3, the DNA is TGCAGTGCTAGCTACCCTCGGCCGGGACAGGCCCTAAACTATGGCTACACCTTC.

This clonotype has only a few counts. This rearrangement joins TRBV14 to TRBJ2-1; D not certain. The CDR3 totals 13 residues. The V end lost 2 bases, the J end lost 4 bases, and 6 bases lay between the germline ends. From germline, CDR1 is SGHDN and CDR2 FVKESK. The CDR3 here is CASSQLPYNEQFF. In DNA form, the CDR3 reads TGTGCCAGCAGCCAACTCCCTTACAATGAGCAGTTCTTC.

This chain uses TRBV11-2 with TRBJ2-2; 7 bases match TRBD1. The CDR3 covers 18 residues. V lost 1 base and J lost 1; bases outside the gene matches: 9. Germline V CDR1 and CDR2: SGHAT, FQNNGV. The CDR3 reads CASSLVLYRGENTGELFF. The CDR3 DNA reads TGTGCCAGCAGCTTAGTTTTGTACAGGGGAGAGAACACCGGGGAGCTGTTTTTT. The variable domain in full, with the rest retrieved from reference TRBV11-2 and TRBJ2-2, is EAGVAQSPRYKIIEKRQSVAFWCNPISGHATLYWYQQILGQGPKLLIQFQNNGVVDDSQLPKDRFSAERLKGVDSTLKIQPAKLEDSAVYLCASSLVLYRGENTGELFFGEGSRLTVL.

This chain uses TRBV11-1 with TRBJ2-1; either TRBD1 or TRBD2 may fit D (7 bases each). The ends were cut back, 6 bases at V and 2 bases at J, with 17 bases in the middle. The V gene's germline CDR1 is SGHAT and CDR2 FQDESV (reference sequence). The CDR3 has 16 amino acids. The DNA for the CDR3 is TGTGCCAGCAGGCAGACAGGGACTATTCCCTACAATGAGCAGTTCTTC. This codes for CASRQTGTIPYNEQFF.

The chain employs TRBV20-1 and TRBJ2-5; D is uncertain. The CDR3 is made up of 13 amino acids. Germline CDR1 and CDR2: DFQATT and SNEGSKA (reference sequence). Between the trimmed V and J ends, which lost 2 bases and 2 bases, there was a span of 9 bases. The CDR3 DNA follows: TGCAGTGCTAGAAGGCCAGATCAAGAGACCCAGTACTTC. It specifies CSARRPDQETQYF.

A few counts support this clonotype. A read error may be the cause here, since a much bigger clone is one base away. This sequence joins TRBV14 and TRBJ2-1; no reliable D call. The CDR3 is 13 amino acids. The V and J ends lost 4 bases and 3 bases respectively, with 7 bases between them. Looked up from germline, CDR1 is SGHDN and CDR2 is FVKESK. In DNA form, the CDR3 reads TGTGCCAGCAGCCCCCAGGACTACAATGAGCAGTTCTTC. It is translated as CASSPQDYNEQFF.

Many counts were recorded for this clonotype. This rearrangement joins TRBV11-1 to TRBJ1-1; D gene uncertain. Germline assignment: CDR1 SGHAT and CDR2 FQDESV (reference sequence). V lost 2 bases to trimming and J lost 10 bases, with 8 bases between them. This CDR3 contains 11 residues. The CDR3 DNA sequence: TGTGCCAGCAGCTTAATGGACCGAGCTTTCTTT. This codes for CASSLMDRAFF. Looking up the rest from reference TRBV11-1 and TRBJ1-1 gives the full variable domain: EAEVAQSPRYKITEKSQAVAFWCDPISGHATLYWYRQILGQGPELLVQFQDESVVDDSQLPKDRFSAERLKGVDSTLKIQPAELGDSAMYLCASSLMDRAFFGQGTRLTVV.

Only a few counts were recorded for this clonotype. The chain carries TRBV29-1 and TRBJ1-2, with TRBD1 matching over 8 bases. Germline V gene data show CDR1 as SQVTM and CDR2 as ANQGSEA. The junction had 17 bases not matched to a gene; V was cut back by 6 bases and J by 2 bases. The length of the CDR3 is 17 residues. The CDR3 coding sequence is TGCAGCGTCCTTGGGACAGGCAAAAACATGCCCAACTATGGCTACACCTTC. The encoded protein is CSVLGTGKNMPNYGYTF.

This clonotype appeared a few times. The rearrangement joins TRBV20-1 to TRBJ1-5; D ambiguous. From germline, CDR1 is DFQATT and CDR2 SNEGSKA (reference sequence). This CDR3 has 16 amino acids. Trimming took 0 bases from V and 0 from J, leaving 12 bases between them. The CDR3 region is CSARDDWRYSNQPQHF. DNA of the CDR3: TGCAGTGCTAGAGACGACTGGAGGTATAGCAATCAGCCCCAGCATTTT.

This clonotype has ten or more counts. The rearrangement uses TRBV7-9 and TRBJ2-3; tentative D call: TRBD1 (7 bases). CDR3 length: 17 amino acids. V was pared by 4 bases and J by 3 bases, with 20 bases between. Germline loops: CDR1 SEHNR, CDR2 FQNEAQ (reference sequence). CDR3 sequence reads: CASSSQRETGRTDTQYF. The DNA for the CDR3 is TGTGCCAGCAGCTCCCAGCGTGAGACAGGGAGGACAGATACGCAGTATTTT.

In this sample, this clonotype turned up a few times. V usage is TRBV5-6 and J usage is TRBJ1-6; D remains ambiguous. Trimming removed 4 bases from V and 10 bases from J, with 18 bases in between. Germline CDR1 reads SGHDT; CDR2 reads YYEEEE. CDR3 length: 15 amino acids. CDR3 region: CASSEDEIRHSPLHF. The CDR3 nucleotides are TGTGCCAGCAGCGAGGACGAGATAAGACACTCACCCCTCCACTTT. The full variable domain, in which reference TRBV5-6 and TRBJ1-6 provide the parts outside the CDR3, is DAGVTQSPTHLIKTRGQQVTLRCSPKSGHDTVSWYQQALGQGPQFIFQYYEEEERQRGNFPDRFSGHQFPNYSSELNVNALLLGDSALYLCASSEDEIRHSPLHFGNGTRLTVT.

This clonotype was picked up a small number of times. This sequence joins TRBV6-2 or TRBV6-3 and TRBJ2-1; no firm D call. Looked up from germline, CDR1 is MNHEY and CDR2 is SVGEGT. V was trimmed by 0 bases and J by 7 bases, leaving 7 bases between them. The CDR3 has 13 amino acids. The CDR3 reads CASSYSMRNEQFF. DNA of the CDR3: TGTGCCAGCAGTTACTCGATGCGGAATGAGCAGTTCTTC.

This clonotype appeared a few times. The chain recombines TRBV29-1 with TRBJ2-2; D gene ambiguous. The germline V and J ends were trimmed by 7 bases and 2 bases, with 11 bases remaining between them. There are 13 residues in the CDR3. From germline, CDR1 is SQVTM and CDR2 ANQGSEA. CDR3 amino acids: CSGRGSNTGELFF. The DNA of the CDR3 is TGCAGCGGTCGAGGCTCCAACACCGGGGAGCTGTTTTTT.

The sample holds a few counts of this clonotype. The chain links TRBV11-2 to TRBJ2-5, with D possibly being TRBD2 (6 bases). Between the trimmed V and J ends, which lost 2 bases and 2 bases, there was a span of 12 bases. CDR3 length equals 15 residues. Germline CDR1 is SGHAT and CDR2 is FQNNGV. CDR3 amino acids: CASSLWAGRQETQYF. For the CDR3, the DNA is TGTGCCAGCAGCTTATGGGCGGGACGGCAAGAGACCCAGTACTTC.

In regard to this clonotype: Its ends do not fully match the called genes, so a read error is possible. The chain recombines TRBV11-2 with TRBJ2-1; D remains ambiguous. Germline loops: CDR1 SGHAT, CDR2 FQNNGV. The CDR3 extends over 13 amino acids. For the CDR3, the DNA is TGTGTCAGCAGCTTAGTGCCTGGCGATGAGCAGTTCTTC. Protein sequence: CVSSLVPGDEQFF.

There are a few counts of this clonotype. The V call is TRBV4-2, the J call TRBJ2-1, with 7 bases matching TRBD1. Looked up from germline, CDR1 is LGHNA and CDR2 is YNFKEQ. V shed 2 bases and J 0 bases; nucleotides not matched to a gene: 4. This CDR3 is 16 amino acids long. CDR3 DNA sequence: TGTGCCAGCAGCCAAACAGGGGCAAGCTCCTACAATGAGCAGTTCTTC. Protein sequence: CASSQTGASSYNEQFF.

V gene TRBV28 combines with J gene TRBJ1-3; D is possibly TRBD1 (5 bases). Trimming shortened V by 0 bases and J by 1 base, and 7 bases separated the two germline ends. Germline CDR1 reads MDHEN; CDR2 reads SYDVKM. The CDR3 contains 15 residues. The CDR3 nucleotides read TGTGCCAGCAGTTTATGGACAGCGTCTGGAAACACCATATATTTT. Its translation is CASSLWTASGNTIYF.

In DNA, the CDR3 is TGCGCCAGCAGCCAAGCGTCGACAGTACAAGAGACCCAGTACTTC. This sequence encodes CASSQASTVQETQYF. This chain connects TRBV4-1 to TRBJ2-5, with TRBD1 as a possible D gene (5 bases). V was clipped by 1 base and J by 2 bases, with 11 bases between them. CDR3 length: 15 amino acids. Looked up from germline, CDR1 is MGHRA and CDR2 is YSYEKL.

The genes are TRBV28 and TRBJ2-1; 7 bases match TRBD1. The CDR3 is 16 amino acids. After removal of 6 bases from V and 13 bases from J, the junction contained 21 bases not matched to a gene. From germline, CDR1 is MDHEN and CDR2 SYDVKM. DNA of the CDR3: TGTGCCAGCAGAACTCTACAGGGGCGGGCAAAAGGAATCCAGTTCTTC. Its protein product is CASRTLQGRAKGIQFF.

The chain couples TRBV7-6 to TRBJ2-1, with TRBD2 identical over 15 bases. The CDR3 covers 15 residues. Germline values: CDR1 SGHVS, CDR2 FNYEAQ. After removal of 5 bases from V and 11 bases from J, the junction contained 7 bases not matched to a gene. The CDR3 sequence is CASSQGGTSGGKQFF. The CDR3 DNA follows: TGTGCCAGCAGCCAAGGTGGGACTAGCGGGGGGAAGCAGTTCTTC.

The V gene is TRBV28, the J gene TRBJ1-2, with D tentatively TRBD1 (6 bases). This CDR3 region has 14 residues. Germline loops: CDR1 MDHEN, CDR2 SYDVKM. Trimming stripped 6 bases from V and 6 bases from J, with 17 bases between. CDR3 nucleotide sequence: TGTGCCAGCAGCCCACTCTGGGGGGCGGATGGCTACACCTTC. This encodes CASSPLWGADGYTF.

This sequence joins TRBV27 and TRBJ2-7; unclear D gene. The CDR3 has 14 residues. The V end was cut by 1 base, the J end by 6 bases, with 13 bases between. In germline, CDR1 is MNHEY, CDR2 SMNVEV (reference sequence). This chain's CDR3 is CASSLWNPLREQYF. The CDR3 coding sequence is TGTGCCAGCAGTTTATGGAATCCCCTACGCGAGCAGTACTTC.

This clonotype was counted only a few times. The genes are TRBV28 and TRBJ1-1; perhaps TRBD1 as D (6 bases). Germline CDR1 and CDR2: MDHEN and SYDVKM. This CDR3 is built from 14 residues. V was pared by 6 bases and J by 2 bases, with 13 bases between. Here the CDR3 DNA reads TGTGCCAGCAGGCCCGGGACACCTAACACTGAAGCTTTCTTT. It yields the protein CASRPGTPNTEAFF.

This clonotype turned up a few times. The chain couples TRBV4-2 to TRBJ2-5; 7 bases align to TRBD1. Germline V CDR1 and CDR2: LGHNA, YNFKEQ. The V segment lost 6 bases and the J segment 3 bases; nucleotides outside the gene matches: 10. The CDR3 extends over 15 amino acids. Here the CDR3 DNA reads TGTGCCAGCAGTCCTTTGGGACAGCCTGAAGAGACCCAGTACTTC. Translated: CASSPLGQPEETQYF.

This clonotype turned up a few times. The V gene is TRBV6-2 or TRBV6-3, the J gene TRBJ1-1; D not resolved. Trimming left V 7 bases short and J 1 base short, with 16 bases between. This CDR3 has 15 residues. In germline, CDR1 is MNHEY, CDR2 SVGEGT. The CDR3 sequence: CASNQPPGRNTEAFF. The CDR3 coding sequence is TGTGCCAGCAACCAACCACCGGGAAGGAACACTGAAGCTTTCTTT.

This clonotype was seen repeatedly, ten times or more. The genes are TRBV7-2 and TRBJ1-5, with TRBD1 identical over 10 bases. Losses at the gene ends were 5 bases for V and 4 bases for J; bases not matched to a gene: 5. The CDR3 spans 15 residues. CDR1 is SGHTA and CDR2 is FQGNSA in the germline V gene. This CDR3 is CASSETGGKNQPQHF. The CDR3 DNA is TGTGCCAGCAGCGAGACAGGGGGCAAAAATCAGCCCCAGCATTTT.

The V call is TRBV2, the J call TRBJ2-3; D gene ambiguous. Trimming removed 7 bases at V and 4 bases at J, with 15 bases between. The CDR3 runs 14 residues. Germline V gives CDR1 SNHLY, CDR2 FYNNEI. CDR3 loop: CASTSEPGADTQYF. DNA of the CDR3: TGTGCCAGCACCTCGGAGCCGGGCGCAGATACGCAGTATTTT.

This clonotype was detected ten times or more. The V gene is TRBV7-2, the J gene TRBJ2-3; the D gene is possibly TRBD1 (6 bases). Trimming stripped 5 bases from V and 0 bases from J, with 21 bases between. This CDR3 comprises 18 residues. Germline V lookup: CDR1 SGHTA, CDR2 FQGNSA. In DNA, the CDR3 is TGTGCCAGCAGCCAAAATCCCTTTAGACAGGATAGCACAGATACGCAGTATTTT. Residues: CASSQNPFRQDSTDTQYF. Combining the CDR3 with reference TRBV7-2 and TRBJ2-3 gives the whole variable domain GAGVSQSPSNKVTEKGKDVELRCDPISGHTALYWYRQSLGQGLEFLIYFQGNSAPDKSGLPSDRFSAERTGGSVSTLTIQRTQQEDSAVYLCASSQNPFRQDSTDTQYFGPGTRLTVL.